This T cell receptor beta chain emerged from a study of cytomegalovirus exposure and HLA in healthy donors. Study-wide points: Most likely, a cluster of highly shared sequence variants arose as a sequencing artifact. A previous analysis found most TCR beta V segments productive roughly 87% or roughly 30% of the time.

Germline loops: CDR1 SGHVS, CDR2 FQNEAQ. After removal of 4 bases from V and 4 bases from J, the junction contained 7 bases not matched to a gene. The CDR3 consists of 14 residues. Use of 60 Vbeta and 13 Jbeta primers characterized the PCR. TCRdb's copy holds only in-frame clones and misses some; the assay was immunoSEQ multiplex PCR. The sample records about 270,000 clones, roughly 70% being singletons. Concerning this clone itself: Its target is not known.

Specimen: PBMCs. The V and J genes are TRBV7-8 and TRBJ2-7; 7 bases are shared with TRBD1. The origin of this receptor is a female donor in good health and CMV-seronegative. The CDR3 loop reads CASSYTRGRYEQYF. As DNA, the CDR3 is TGTGCCAGCAGCTATACAAGGGGGCGTTACGAGCAGTACTTC.